These 32 T cell receptor beta chains originate from one sample sequenced in a study of early T cells in non-severe SARS-CoV-2 infection. A single record per CDR3 protein comes from TCRdb applying MiXCR to the 5' RACE reads. The sample consists of more than 85,000 distinct CDR3 sequences, 16% of them appearing once. Specimen: whole blood. These receptors were collected from an adult who was a healthcare worker with PCR-confirmed SARS-CoV-2 infection or an uninfected control (not recorded which).

The chain carries TRBV10-2 and TRBJ2-5; 8 positions agree with TRBD2. Germline V gene lookup returns CDR1 WSHSY and CDR2 SAAADI. The CDR3 is 15 amino acids. V lost 0 bases, J lost 7 bases, and 7 bases stayed unmatched. DNA for the CDR3: TGCGCCAGCAGTGAGTCGAGTAGCGGGACGGGGACCCAGTACTTC. Encoded protein: CASSESSSGTGTQYF.

V gene TRBV20-1 combines with J gene TRBJ1-1; unclear D gene. V was pared by 3 bases and J by 1 base, with 12 bases between. Germline CDR1 is DFQATT and CDR2 is SNEGSKA (reference sequence). The CDR3 consists of 14 residues. The CDR3 spells CSASGILGNTEAFF. Written as DNA, the CDR3 is TGCAGTGCTAGCGGGATCTTAGGGAACACTGAAGCTTTCTTT.

This clonotype came up many times. The CDR3, as DNA: TGCAGTGCTAGAGAGGACAGCGCACCCCTCCACTTT. This translates into CSAREDSAPLHF. The rearrangement links TRBV20-1 to TRBJ1-6; D is possibly TRBD1 (6 bases). Trimming shortened V by 0 bases and J by 11 bases, and 8 bases separated the two germline ends. Germline V gene sequence: CDR1 DFQATT, CDR2 SNEGSKA (reference sequence). The CDR3 has 12 amino acids.

This chain joins TRBV7-9 and TRBJ1-5, with no clear D. Trimming pared 1 base from V and 5 bases from J, leaving 12 bases between. Per the germline V gene, CDR1 is SEHNR and CDR2 is FQNEAQ (reference sequence). This CDR3 is built from 15 residues. CDR3 sequence (DNA): TGTGCCAGCAGCTTAGGATGGGAGGACCATCAGCCCCAGCATTTT. This sequence encodes CASSLGWEDHQPQHF. The full variable domain, its missing parts supplied by reference TRBV7-9 and TRBJ1-5, is DTGVSQNPRHKITKRGQNVTFRCDPISEHNRLYWYRQTLGQGPEFLTYFQNEAQLEKSRLLSDRFSAERPKGSFSTLEIQRTEQGDSAMYLCASSLGWEDHQPQHFGDGTRLSIL.

This clonotype was counted between two and nine times. This chain links TRBV28 with TRBJ1-4; D gene uncertain. The CDR3 covers 13 residues. Germline V gives CDR1 MDHEN, CDR2 SYDVKM. V was shortened by 3 bases and J by 8 bases, with 10 bases between the two germline ends. The CDR3 DNA sequence: TGTGCCAGCAGTTTGGGGTGGTTGGAAAAACTGTTTTTT. Amino acid sequence: CASSLGWLEKLFF. The variable domain in full, with the rest retrieved from reference TRBV28 and TRBJ1-4, is DVKVTQSSRYLVKRTGEKVFLECVQDMDHENMFWYRQDPGLGLRLIYFSYDVKMKEKGDIPEGYSVSREKKERFSLILESASTNQTSMYLCASSLGWLEKLFFGSGTQLSVL.

By frequency in the sample, this clonotype is medium-sized. The chain is built from TRBV7-2 and TRBJ2-7, with TRBD2 matching over 9 bases. The CDR3 covers 15 residues. V lost 5 bases and J lost 6; bases outside the gene matches: 11. The germline V gene encodes CDR1 SGHTA and CDR2 FQGNSA. The CDR3 nucleotides read TGTGCCAGCAGCCCCGCCGGCGGGGGGGCGGGCGAGCAGTACTTC. Translating it yields CASSPAGGGAGEQYF.

This clonotype showed up just a few times. This chain links TRBV5-5 with TRBJ1-2; TRBD1 might be the D (6 bases). With 4 bases removed from V and 5 bases from J, the gap between germline ends came to 15 bases. Germline CDR1 SGHKS, CDR2 YYEKEE (reference sequence). The CDR3 is 14 amino acids. The CDR3 DNA reads as TGTGCCAGCAGCGCACAGGGAAAGGAGTATGGCTACACCTTC. Protein product: CASSAQGKEYGYTF.

This clonotype was observed a handful of times. The chain has TRBV3-1 and TRBJ1-2, with D tentatively TRBD1 (5 bases). V was pared by 3 bases and J by 4 bases, with 12 bases between. The CDR3 sequence is 14 residues long. Germline V gene sequence: CDR1 LGHDT, CDR2 YNNKEL (reference sequence). This chain's CDR3 is CASSQRGPGYGYTF. CDR3 nucleotides: TGTGCCAGCAGCCAGAGGGGACCGGGCTATGGCTACACCTTC.

This clonotype showed up many times. The rearrangement uses TRBV27 and TRBJ2-7; the D gene could be TRBD1 or TRBD2 (5 bases each). This CDR3 is 15 amino acids long. V was shortened by 5 bases and J by 4 bases, with 18 bases between the two germline ends. CDR1 MNHEY and CDR2 SMNVEV come from the germline V gene (reference sequence). The CDR3 region has the DNA TGTGCCAGCAGTCCCGGGGACCGCCTGGGGTACGAGCAGTACTTC. Translating gives CASSPGDRLGYEQYF.

This rearrangement joins TRBV5-1 to TRBJ1-6; weak D call: TRBD1 (5 bases). The CDR3 sequence is 15 residues long. The germline CDR1 and CDR2 sequences are SGHRS and YFSETQ. The V gene lost 0 bases and the J gene lost 10 bases, with 14 bases spanning the gap. In DNA form, the CDR3 reads TGCGCCAGCAGCTTGGAGGTTAGGGGAATATCACCCCTCCACTTT. This translates into CASSLEVRGISPLHF.

In this sample, this clonotype turned up a few times. This chain links TRBV2 with TRBJ2-1; 7 bases map to TRBD2. The ends lost 6 bases at V and 3 bases at J; junction bases unmatched: 8. The CDR3 is made up of 15 amino acids. Germline CDR1 SNHLY, CDR2 FYNNEI. CDR3 residues: CASRARSGNYNEQFF. CDR3 in DNA: TGTGCCAGCAGAGCTAGAAGCGGGAACTACAATGAGCAGTTCTTC.

The chain has TRBV5-1 and TRBJ2-7, with no clear D. With 0 bases removed from V and 0 bases from J, the gap between germline ends came to 13 bases. Germline CDR1 and CDR2: SGHRS and YFSETQ. The CDR3 has 16 residues. CDR3 loop: CASSLAGKPYSYEQYF. DNA for the CDR3: TGCGCCAGCAGCTTGGCCGGCAAGCCCTACTCCTACGAGCAGTACTTC.

This clonotype appeared once. This sequence joins TRBV28 and TRBJ1-6; no definite D call. This CDR3 spans 15 amino acids. In germline, CDR1 is MDHEN, CDR2 SYDVKM. The V end was cut by 2 bases, the J end by 1 base, with 6 bases between. The CDR3 DNA reads as TGTGCCAGCAGTTTAAGGAGGTCCTATAATTCACCCCTCCACTTT. Translation gives CASSLRRSYNSPLHF. Full variable domain (rest looked up from reference TRBV28 and TRBJ1-6): DVKVTQSSRYLVKRTGEKVFLECVQDMDHENMFWYRQDPGLGLRLIYFSYDVKMKEKGDIPEGYSVSREKKERFSLILESASTNQTSMYLCASSLRRSYNSPLHFGNGTRLTVT.

This clonotype was observed a few times. V and J are TRBV6-2 or TRBV6-3 and TRBJ2-2; unclear D gene. From germline, CDR1 is MNHEY and CDR2 SVGEGT. The CDR3 covers 14 residues. V was clipped by 5 bases and J by 1 base, with 8 bases between them. The CDR3 region is CASSAIQNTGELFF. CDR3 coding DNA: TGTGCCAGCAGTGCCATCCAGAACACCGGGGAGCTGTTTTTT.

The rearrangement joins TRBV2 to TRBJ1-1; D unresolved. Trimming left V 6 bases short and J 0 bases short, with 14 bases between. CDR1 and CDR2 (germline): SNHLY, FYNNEI. This CDR3 spans 15 amino acids. This chain's CDR3 is CASRDGRPLNTEAFF. DNA for the CDR3: TGTGCCAGCAGAGATGGACGGCCCCTGAACACTGAAGCTTTCTTT.

The rearrangement uses TRBV20-1 and TRBJ2-1; tentatively, D is TRBD2 (5 bases). V shed 5 bases and J shed 0 bases, with 14 bases lying between them. In germline, CDR1 is DFQATT, CDR2 SNEGSKA (reference sequence). The CDR3 consists of 15 residues. CDR3 coding DNA: TGCAGTGCTTCCCTCGGGGAGAGCTCCTACAATGAGCAGTTCTTC. Amino acid sequence: CSASLGESSYNEQFF.

There are many counts of this clonotype. The gene calls are TRBV9 and TRBJ2-1; D perhaps matches TRBD2 (5 bases). The CDR3 consists of 16 residues. CDR1 and CDR2 (germline): SGDLS, YYNGEE. The germline V and J ends were trimmed by 0 bases and 1 base, with 11 bases remaining between them. The chain's CDR3 is CASSVVEGLSYNEQFF. CDR3 DNA: TGTGCCAGCAGCGTAGTTGAGGGCCTATCCTACAATGAGCAGTTCTTC.

CDR3 region: CSARDMRGYEQYF. The CDR3 DNA reads as TGCAGTGCTAGAGATATGAGGGGCTACGAGCAGTACTTC. The rearrangement joins TRBV20-1 to TRBJ2-7; either TRBD1 or TRBD2 may fit D (5 bases each). The germline gives CDR1 DFQATT, CDR2 SNEGSKA (reference sequence). This CDR3 is built from 13 residues. Trimming took 0 bases from V and 3 from J, leaving 9 bases between them.

This clonotype was recorded a few times. The V and J genes are TRBV19 and TRBJ1-2, with unresolved D. V gave up 7 bases and J gave up 4 bases, with 4 bases separating them. Germline lookup yields CDR1 LNHDA and CDR2 SQIVND (reference sequence). The CDR3 length is 10 residues. For the CDR3, the DNA is TGTGCCAGTACCGCCTATGGCTACACCTTC. Residues: CASTAYGYTF.

This clonotype was seen ten or more times. The chain joins TRBV7-9 to TRBJ1-2; 7 bases align to TRBD1. The V and J ends lost 4 bases and 6 bases, in that order; junction bases with no gene match: 5. The CDR3 runs to 13 residues. Germline values: CDR1 SEHNR, CDR2 FQNEAQ (reference sequence). As DNA, the CDR3 is TGTGCCAGCAGCTCGACAGGGCCGGATGGCTACACCTTC. Protein product: CASSSTGPDGYTF.

The V call is TRBV4-3, the J call TRBJ2-1; D uncertain. V was shortened by 1 base and J by 0 bases, with 10 bases between the two germline ends. This CDR3 has 16 residues. CDR1 is LGHNA, CDR2 YSLEER, per germline. The CDR3 sequence: CASSQGVPGSYNEQFF. DNA for the CDR3: TGCGCCAGCAGCCAAGGAGTCCCGGGCTCCTACAATGAGCAGTTCTTC.

The chain has TRBV6-6 and TRBJ1-5; 12 bases are a match to TRBD1. This CDR3 region has 18 residues. Germline V gives CDR1 MNHNY, CDR2 SVGAGI (reference sequence). V lost 1 base, J lost 1 base, and 5 bases stayed unmatched. The CDR3 DNA follows: TGTGCCAGCAGTTACTGGGGGGACAGGGGGCCAAGCAATCAGCCCCAGCATTTT. It specifies CASSYWGDRGPSNQPQHF.

The chain has TRBV23-1 and TRBJ1-2, with D maybe TRBD1 (5 bases). TRBV23-1 belongs to the ORF category, with a function that is uncertain. The CDR3 loop spans 15 amino acids. V was cut by 0 bases and J by 0 bases, with 8 bases left in between. The CDR3 bases are TGCGCCAGCAGTCAATCGCAGGGTTCTAACTATGGCTACACCTTC. This codes for CASSQSQGSNYGYTF.

Only a few counts were recorded for this clonotype. The chain couples TRBV7-2 to TRBJ1-6, with D tentatively TRBD1 (6 bases). Trimming removed 7 bases at V and 4 bases at J, with 23 bases between. This CDR3 region has 18 residues. Germline values: CDR1 SGHTA, CDR2 FQGNSA. The CDR3 coding sequence is TGTGCCAGCACCCACGGCGGGGGCGGGATACCTTATAATTCACCCCTCCACTTT. Translation gives CASTHGGGGIPYNSPLHF.

A few counts support this clonotype. The chain has TRBV2 and TRBJ2-7, with TRBD2 matching 7 bases. Germline trimming cut 6 bases from V and 5 bases from J; bases unmatched to any gene: 13. The CDR3 contains 15 residues. Per the germline V gene, CDR1 is SNHLY and CDR2 is FYNNEI. The CDR3 sequence is CASRKRSGEGNEQYF. DNA for the CDR3: TGTGCCAGCAGAAAGCGCTCGGGGGAGGGCAACGAGCAGTACTTC.

Comment on this clonotype: At one end, the junction sequence differs from germline, possibly due to a read error. This chain connects TRBV9 to TRBJ1-3, with unresolved D. Germline V gene sequence: CDR1 SGDLS, CDR2 YYNGEE. CDR3 length: 17 amino acids. Here the CDR3 reads CAGSAPLGRDSGNTIYF. The CDR3 DNA follows: TGTGCCGGCAGCGCCCCTTTAGGCCGAGACTCTGGAAACACCATATATTTT.

This clonotype was seen at least ten times. The chain combines TRBV28 with TRBJ1-6, with 8 positions matching TRBD1. There are 15 residues in the CDR3. Trimming cost V 5 bases and J 7 bases; bases outside gene matches: 7. Germline CDR1 and CDR2: MDHEN and SYDVKM. The CDR3 region is CASSTDRGVNSPLHF. The CDR3 nucleotides read TGTGCCAGCAGTACCGACAGGGGCGTGAATTCACCCCTCCACTTT.

In its sample, this clonotype was seen a few times. The chain combines TRBV29-1 with TRBJ1-2; 10 bases are shared with TRBD1. Germline V gives CDR1 SQVTM, CDR2 ANQGSEA. The ends lost 4 bases at V and 4 bases at J; junction bases unmatched: 12. CDR3 length equals 16 residues. The CDR3 is CSVATGTGVISYGYTF. The DNA of the CDR3 is TGCAGCGTTGCCACCGGGACAGGGGTTATTAGCTATGGCTACACCTTC.

In its sample, this clonotype was seen a few times. V gene TRBV29-1 combines with J gene TRBJ2-7; 7 positions match TRBD2. V trimming: 4 bases; J trimming: 8 bases; junction bases outside the gene matches: 14. CDR1 is SQVTM, CDR2 ANQGSEA, per germline. This CDR3 is built from 14 residues. CDR3 loop: CSVVPSGASGKQYF. The DNA of the CDR3 is TGCAGCGTTGTACCTAGCGGAGCCTCCGGCAAGCAGTACTTC.

The rearrangement uses TRBV10-2 and TRBJ2-1, with 7 bases aligning to TRBD1. Germline lookup yields CDR1 WSHSY and CDR2 SAAADI. This CDR3 is built from 14 residues. Trimming at V came to 3 bases and at J to 6 bases, leaving 5 bases not matched to a gene. This CDR3 is CASSEQGSPNEQFF. The CDR3 DNA sequence: TGCGCCAGCAGTGAACAGGGGTCCCCCAATGAGCAGTTCTTC.

The chain links TRBV12-3 or TRBV12-4 to TRBJ1-5; 7 bases match TRBD1. The junction had 10 bases not matched to a gene; V was cut back by 3 bases and J by 5 bases. The CDR3 runs 16 residues. The CDR3 DNA sequence: TGTGCCAGCAGTTTCTCGGGACAGAGAGGGCATCAGCCCCAGCATTTT. Translated, it gives CASSFSGQRGHQPQHF.

In this sample, this clonotype turned up a few times. CDR3 coding DNA: TGTGCCAGCACGTTCCAAGAGACCCAGTACTTC. It yields the protein CASTFQETQYF. The J gene is TRBJ2-5, the V gene TRBV28, with unresolved D. Germline V CDR1 and CDR2: MDHEN, SYDVKM. Trimming shortened V by 7 bases and J by 1 base, and 4 bases separated the two germline ends. This CDR3 has 11 residues. The whole variable domain, remainder taken from reference TRBV28 and TRBJ2-5, is DVKVTQSSRYLVKRTGEKVFLECVQDMDHENMFWYRQDPGLGLRLIYFSYDVKMKEKGDIPEGYSVSREKKERFSLILESASTNQTSMYLCASTFQETQYFGPGTRLLVL.